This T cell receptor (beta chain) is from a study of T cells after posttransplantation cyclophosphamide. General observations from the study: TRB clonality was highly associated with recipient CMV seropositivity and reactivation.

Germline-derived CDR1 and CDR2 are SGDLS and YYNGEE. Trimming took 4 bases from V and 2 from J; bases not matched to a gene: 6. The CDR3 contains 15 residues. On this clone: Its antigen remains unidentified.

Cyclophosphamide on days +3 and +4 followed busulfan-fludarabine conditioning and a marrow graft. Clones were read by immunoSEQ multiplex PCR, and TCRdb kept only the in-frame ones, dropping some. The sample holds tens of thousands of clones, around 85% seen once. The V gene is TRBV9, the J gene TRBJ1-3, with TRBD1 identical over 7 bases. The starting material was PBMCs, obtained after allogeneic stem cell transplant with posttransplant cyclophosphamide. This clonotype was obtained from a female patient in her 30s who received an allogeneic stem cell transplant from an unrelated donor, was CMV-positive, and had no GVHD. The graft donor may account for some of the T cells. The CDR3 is CASSPWDSAGNTIYF. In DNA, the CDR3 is TGTGCCAGCAGCCCATGGGACAGTGCTGGAAACACCATATATTTT.